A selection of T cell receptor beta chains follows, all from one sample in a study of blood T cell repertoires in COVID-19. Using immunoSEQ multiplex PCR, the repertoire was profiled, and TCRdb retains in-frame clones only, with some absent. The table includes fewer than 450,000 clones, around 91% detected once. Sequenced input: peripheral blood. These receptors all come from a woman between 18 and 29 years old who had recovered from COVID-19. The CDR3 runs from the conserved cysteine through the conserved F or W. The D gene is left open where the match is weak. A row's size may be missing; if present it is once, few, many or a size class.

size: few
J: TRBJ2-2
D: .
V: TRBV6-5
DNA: TGTGCCAGCAGCGACAGGATGACGAACACCGGGGAGCTGTTTTTT
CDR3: CASSDRMTNTGELFF

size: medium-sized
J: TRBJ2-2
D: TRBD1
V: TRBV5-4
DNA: TGTGCCAGCAGCCGGGCCGGGACAGGGGTTCACAGCGGGGAGCTGTTTTTT
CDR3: CASSRAGTGVHSGELFF

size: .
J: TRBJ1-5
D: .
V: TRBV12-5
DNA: TGTGCTAGTGGTTTGGGCTGGGAGTTGAGCAATCAGCCCCAGCATTTT
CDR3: CASGLGWELSNQPQHF

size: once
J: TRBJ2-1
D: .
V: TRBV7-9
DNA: TGTGCCAGCAGCTCCTGGGGCCTCGGAAGCTCCAATGAGCAGTTCTTC
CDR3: CASSSWGLGSSNEQFF

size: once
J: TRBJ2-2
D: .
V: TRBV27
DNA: TGTGCCAGCAGTCTGAGGGTAGCAGGCACCGGGGAGCTGTTTTTT
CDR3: CASSLRVAGTGELFF

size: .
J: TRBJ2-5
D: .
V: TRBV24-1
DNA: TGTGCCACCAGTGATCGACAAGATGTACAAGAGACCCAGTACTTC
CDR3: CATSDRQDVQETQYF

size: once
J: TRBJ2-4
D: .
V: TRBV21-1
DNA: TGTGCCAGCAGCGGAGACAGGGGGTTATATAGCAAAAACATTCAGTACTTC
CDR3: CASSGDRGLYSKNIQYF

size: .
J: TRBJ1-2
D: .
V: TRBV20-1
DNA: TGCAGTGCTCGGAGAGTCTATGGCTACACCTTC
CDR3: CSARRVYGYTF

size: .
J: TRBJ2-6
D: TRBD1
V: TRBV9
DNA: TGTGCCAGCAGCGTAGCGGGACAGTCCTCTGGGGCCAACGTCCTGACTTTC
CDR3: CASSVAGQSSGANVLTF

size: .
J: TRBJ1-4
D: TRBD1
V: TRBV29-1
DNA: TGCAGCGGGAGAGGACAGGATGAAAAACTGTTTTTT
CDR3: CSGRGQDEKLFF

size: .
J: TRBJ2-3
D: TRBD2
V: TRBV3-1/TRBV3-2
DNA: TGTGCCAGCAGCCAAGGAAGGCCCGGGGGGGGGATCACAGATACGCAGTATTTT
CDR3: CASSQGRPGGGITDTQYF

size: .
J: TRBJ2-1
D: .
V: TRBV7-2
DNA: TGTGCCAGCAGCCCTGGGACTGACAATGAGCAGTTCTTC
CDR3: CASSPGTDNEQFF

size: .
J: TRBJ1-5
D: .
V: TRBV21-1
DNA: TGTGCCAGCAGCAAACCTACGGGACAGGAGCCTCAGCCCCAGCATTTT
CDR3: CASSKPTGQEPQPQHF

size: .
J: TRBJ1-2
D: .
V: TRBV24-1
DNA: TGTGCCACCAGTGATGGTAGAATGTATCCCATTGATGGCTACACCTTC
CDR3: CATSDGRMYPIDGYTF

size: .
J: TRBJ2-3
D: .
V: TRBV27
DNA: TGTGCCAGCAGTTTGTTTACAGTCCCAGATACGCAGTATTTT
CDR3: CASSLFTVPDTQYF

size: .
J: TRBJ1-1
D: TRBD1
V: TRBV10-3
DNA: TGTGCCATCAGGGTGGACAGGGGAGGCACTGAAGCTTTCTTT
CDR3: CAIRVDRGGTEAFF

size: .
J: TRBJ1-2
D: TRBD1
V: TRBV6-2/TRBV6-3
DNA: TGTGCCAGCAGTTACCGGACAGGGCTAGAAGGCTACACCTTC
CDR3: CASSYRTGLEGYTF

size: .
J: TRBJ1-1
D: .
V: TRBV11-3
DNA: TGTGCCAGCAGCTGGCTTGGACAGACCACTGAAGCTTTCTTT
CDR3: CASSWLGQTTEAFF

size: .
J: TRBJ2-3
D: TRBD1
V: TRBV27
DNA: TGTGCCAGCGCTAAGGGGGACAGGGTGACAGATACGCAGTATTTT
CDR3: CASAKGDRVTDTQYF

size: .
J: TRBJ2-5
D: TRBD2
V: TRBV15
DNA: TGTGCCACCTCGGAAGGCGGGAGCACCGCTGGGACCCAGTACTTC
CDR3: CATSEGGSTAGTQYF

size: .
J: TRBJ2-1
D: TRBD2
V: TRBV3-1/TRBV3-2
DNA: TGTGCCAGCAGCCAAGGGGGGGGGACTAGCGGCGCCAATGAGCAGTTCTTC
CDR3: CASSQGGGTSGANEQFF

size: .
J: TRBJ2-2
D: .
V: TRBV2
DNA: TGTGCCAGCAGAGAACAGGGGAACACCGGGGAGCTGTTTTTT
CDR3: CASREQGNTGELFF

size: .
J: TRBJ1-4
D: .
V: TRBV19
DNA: TGTGCCAGTAGGAGCAGGGGAACTAATGAAAAACTGTTTTTT
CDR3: CASRSRGTNEKLFF

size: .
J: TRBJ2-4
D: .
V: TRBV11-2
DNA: TGTGCCAGCAGCTTGGACATAGCCAAAAACATTCAGTACTTC
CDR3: CASSLDIAKNIQYF

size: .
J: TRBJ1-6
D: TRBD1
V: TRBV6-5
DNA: TGTGCCAGCAGCAGGACAGGGGGAGATTCACCCCTCCACTTT
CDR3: CASSRTGGDSPLHF

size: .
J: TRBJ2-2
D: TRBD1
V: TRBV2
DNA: TGTGCCAGCAGAGACAGGGGGTATGACACCGGGGAGCTGTTTTTT
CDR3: CASRDRGYDTGELFF

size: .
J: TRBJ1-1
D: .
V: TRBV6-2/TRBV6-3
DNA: TGTGCCAGCAGTTATTATCGGCGCAGGGTTACTGAAGCTTTCTTT
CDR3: CASSYYRRRVTEAFF

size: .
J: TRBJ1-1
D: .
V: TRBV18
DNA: TGTGCCAGCTCACCCCTCGAGGCAGGGTTGAACACTGAAGCTTTCTTT
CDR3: CASSPLEAGLNTEAFF

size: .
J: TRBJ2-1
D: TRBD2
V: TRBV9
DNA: TGTGCCAGCAGCGTAGCTACTAGCGGTTCCTACAATGAGCAGTTCTTC
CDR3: CASSVATSGSYNEQFF

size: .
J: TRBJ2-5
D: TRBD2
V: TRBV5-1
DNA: TGCGCCAGCAGCTTGGTACTAGCGGGAGGGAGGTACCAAGAGACCCAGTACTTC
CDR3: CASSLVLAGGRYQETQYF

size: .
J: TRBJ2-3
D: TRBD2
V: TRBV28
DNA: TGTGCCAGCAGTCCCTCCGGACTAGCGGTTTACACCTCGACAGGAGGATTTGTGAACACGCAGTATTTT
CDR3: CASSPSGLAVYTSTGGFVNTQYF

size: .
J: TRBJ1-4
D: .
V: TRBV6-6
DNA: TGTGCCAGCAGTTACTCCCTCGGGGTTGGTGAAAAACTGTTTTTT
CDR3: CASSYSLGVGEKLFF

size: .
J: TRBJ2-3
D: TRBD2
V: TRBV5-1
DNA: TGCGCCAGCAGCTTGGTAGCGGGAAATCCGAGTACGCAGTATTTT
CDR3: CASSLVAGNPSTQYF

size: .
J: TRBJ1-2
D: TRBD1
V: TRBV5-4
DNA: TGTGCCAGCAGTCCGGATAGGGGGCGCAGGGGCTACACCTTC
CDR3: CASSPDRGRRGYTF

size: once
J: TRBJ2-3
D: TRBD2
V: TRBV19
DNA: TGTGCCAGTAGTAGCGGGGCGGGAGCGTCAGATACGCAGTATTTT
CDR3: CASSSGAGASDTQYF

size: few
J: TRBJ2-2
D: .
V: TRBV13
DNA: TGTGCCAGCAGCTCCCGACAGGCCTCGGCGAACACCGGGGAGCTGTTTTTT
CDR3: CASSSRQASANTGELFF

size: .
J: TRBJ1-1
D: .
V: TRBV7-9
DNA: TGTGCCAGCAGCTCACCCCGCGGCATGAACACTGAAGCTTTCTTT
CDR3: CASSSPRGMNTEAFF

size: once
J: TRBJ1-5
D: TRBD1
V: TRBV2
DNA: TGTGCCAGCAGCGCAGAGGGACAGTATGTTTGGCCCCAGCATTTT
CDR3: CASSAEGQYVWPQHF

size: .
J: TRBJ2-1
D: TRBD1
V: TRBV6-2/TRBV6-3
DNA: TGTGCCAGCAGTCGGACAGGGCTCAATGAGCAGTTCTTC
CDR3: CASSRTGLNEQFF

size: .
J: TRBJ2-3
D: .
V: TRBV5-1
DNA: TGCGCCAGCAGCCCGGAGGCGGATACGCAGTATTTT
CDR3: CASSPEADTQYF

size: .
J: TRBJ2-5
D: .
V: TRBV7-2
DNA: TGTGCCAGCAGCTTACAGGGCCCTCTCCAAGAGACCCAGTACTTC
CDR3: CASSLQGPLQETQYF